The 23 T cell receptor beta chains in this list originate from one sample, sequenced in a study of T cell responses to AZD1222 COVID-19 vaccine. Sequencing used immunoSEQ multiplex PCR; TCRdb keeps in-frame clones, though not all of them. The table records 150,000 to 200,000 clones, over 80% of them present only once. The sample in question was peripheral blood, obtained on day 0 of AZD1222 vaccination. The receptors come from an adult in good health.

In this sample, this clone turned up once. DNA of the CDR3: TGCGCCAGCAGCTTGGCCTTCGGCAGGGGGCTGACGGATGACACCATATATTTT. It translates to CASSLAFGRGLTDDTIYF. The V gene is TRBV5-1, the J gene TRBJ1-3, with 8 bases fitting TRBD1. Per the germline V gene, CDR1 is SGHRS and CDR2 is YFSETQ. Trimming at V came to 0 bases and at J to 8 bases, leaving 16 bases not matched to a gene. CDR3 length equals 18 residues. The entire variable domain, with the rest obtained from reference TRBV5-1 and TRBJ1-3, is as follows: KAGVTQTPRYLIKTRGQQVTLSCSPISGHRSVSWYQQTPGQGLQFLFEYFSETQRNKGNFPGRFSGRQFSNSRSEMNVSTLELGDSALYLCASSLAFGRGLTDDTIYFGEGSWLTVV.

V gene TRBV30 combines with J gene TRBJ1-1; D is uncertain. The germline V gene encodes CDR1 GTSNPN and CDR2 SVGIG (reference sequence). V lost 7 bases and J 10 bases, leaving 25 bases between the germline ends. The CDR3 runs to 14 residues. This chain's CDR3 is CALHYRDPGLGAFF. The DNA of the CDR3 is TGTGCCTTACACTACCGAGACCCAGGATTAGGAGCTTTCTTT.

This rearrangement joins TRBV7-2 to TRBJ1-2; D remains unclear. The CDR3 totals 12 residues. Deletions cut 2 bases from V and 5 bases from J, with 6 bases between. Germline V gene data show CDR1 as SGHTA and CDR2 as FQGNSA. The CDR3 sequence is CASSLFRYGYTF. Here the CDR3 DNA reads TGTGCCAGCAGCTTATTCCGTTATGGCTACACCTTC.

The gene calls are TRBV18 and TRBJ1-6; D unresolved. Germline loops: CDR1 KGHSH, CDR2 LQKENI. V was trimmed by 2 bases and J by 1 base, leaving 18 bases between them. This CDR3 contains 19 residues. Here the CDR3 reads CASSPNPPGPASYNSPLHF. The CDR3 DNA reads TGTGCCAGCTCACCAAACCCCCCGGGCCCGGCTTCCTATAATTCACCCCTCCACTTT.

J is TRBJ1-3 and V is TRBV6-5, with 9 bases fitting TRBD1. Per the germline V gene, CDR1 is MNHEY and CDR2 is SVGAGI. The CDR3 covers 15 residues. V shed 6 bases, J shed 1 base, and the junction held 4 bases outside the gene matches. The CDR3 sequence: CASSQTGGSGNTIYF. The CDR3 DNA follows: TGTGCCAGCAGCCAGACAGGGGGATCTGGAAACACCATATATTTT.

The chain combines TRBV6-2 or TRBV6-3 with TRBJ2-3; 10 bases are a match to TRBD2. CDR3 length: 14 residues. V trimming: 4 bases; J trimming: 5 bases; junction bases outside the gene matches: 3. The germline V gene encodes CDR1 MNHEY and CDR2 SVGEGT. The CDR3 sequence: CASSSSGSGDTQYF. The DNA for the CDR3 is TGTGCCAGCAGTTCTAGCGGGAGCGGAGATACGCAGTATTTT.

This chain uses TRBV7-9 with TRBJ2-1; D unclear. Germline CDR1 reads SEHNR; CDR2 reads FQNEAQ (reference sequence). V was clipped by 0 bases and J by 5 bases, with 8 bases between them. The CDR3 is 14 residues long. The chain's CDR3 is CASSLAHDNNEQFF. Here the CDR3 DNA reads TGTGCCAGCAGCTTAGCGCATGACAACAATGAGCAGTTCTTC.

Points on this clone: The sample contains more than one DNA sequence encoding this CDR3. The V and J genes are TRBV18 and TRBJ1-5; 8 bases are shared with TRBD1. The germline V gene has CDR1 KGHSH and CDR2 LQKENI. After removal of 4 bases from V and 5 bases from J, the junction contained 7 bases not matched to a gene. The CDR3 is 15 residues long. This CDR3 is CASSLGQGRDQPQHF. The DNA for the CDR3 is TGTGCCAGCTCACTCGGACAGGGTCGTGATCAGCCCCAGCATTTT. The full variable domain, completed using reference TRBV18 and TRBJ1-5, is NAGVMQNPRHLVRRRGQEARLRCSPMKGHSHVYWYRQLPEEGLKFMVYLQKENIIDESGMPKERFSAEFPKEGPSILRIQQVVRGDSAAYFCASSLGQGRDQPQHFGDGTRLSIL.

This clone was picked up a small number of times. This rearrangement joins TRBV9 to TRBJ1-5; 8 bases fit TRBD1. J lost 8 bases, V lost 0 bases, and 4 bases had no gene match. The length of the CDR3 is 14 residues. The germline V gene has CDR1 SGDLS and CDR2 YYNGEE. CDR3 residues: CASSVDRGREPQHF. The CDR3 bases are TGTGCCAGCAGCGTAGACAGGGGGAGGGAGCCCCAGCATTTT.

This chain joins TRBV27 and TRBJ2-3; D is uncertain. The CDR3 extends over 15 amino acids. Per the germline V gene, CDR1 is MNHEY and CDR2 is SMNVEV (reference sequence). V was trimmed by 7 bases and J by 4 bases, leaving 18 bases between them. CDR3 sequence reads: CASTDPTVGADTQYF. CDR3 DNA sequence: TGTGCCAGCACCGACCCCACAGTTGGGGCAGATACGCAGTATTTT.

The chain links TRBV11-2 to TRBJ1-2, with TRBD1 matching over 8 bases. Germline CDR1 reads SGHAT; CDR2 reads FQNNGV. This CDR3 region has 14 residues. With V trimmed by 8 bases and J by 6 bases, 11 bases remained unmatched. CDR3 in DNA: TGTGCCAGCCTGAGGATCCAGGGGGCGCATGGCTACACCTTC. Translating gives CASLRIQGAHGYTF.

V and J are TRBV28 and TRBJ2-5; weak D call: TRBD1 (6 bases). The germline V gene has CDR1 MDHEN and CDR2 SYDVKM. This CDR3 contains 13 residues. The germline V and J ends were trimmed by 7 bases and 1 base, with 10 bases remaining between them. CDR3 DNA sequence: TGTGCCAGCAACCGAGGGGGCCAAGAGACCCAGTACTTC. Protein product: CASNRGGQETQYF.

The chain carries TRBV7-8 and TRBJ2-2, with 7 bases that match TRBD2. Germline CDR1 reads SGHVS; CDR2 reads FQNEAQ. CDR3 length: 16 amino acids. Germline trimming cut 0 bases from V and 4 bases from J; bases unmatched to any gene: 5. This CDR3 is CASSLAREKGTGELFF. DNA of the CDR3: TGTGCCAGCAGCTTAGCGCGGGAGAAGGGCACCGGGGAGCTGTTTTTT.

This rearrangement joins TRBV27 to TRBJ2-7; possible D gene TRBD1, 6 bases. CDR3 length equals 13 residues. Germline V gene data show CDR1 as MNHEY and CDR2 as SMNVEV (reference sequence). V was pared by 1 base and J by 4 bases, with 8 bases between. CDR3 nucleotides: TGTGCCAGCAGTTTATTTCAGGGGTACGAGCAGTACTTC. Its translation is CASSLFQGYEQYF.

This clone has more than one count but fewer than ten. The CDR3 loop is CASSGNKKAGVNEQYF. CDR3 coding DNA: TGTGCCAGCAGTGGCAACAAGAAAGCGGGAGTAAACGAGCAGTACTTC. The V gene is TRBV6-2 or TRBV6-3, the J gene TRBJ2-7; TRBD2 matches at 8 bases. The CDR3 sequence is 16 residues long. Germline trimming cut 5 bases from V and 5 bases from J; bases unmatched to any gene: 14. The germline CDR1 and CDR2 sequences are MNHEY and SVGEGT.

This chain links TRBV4-3 with TRBJ1-1; the D is unclear. CDR1 is LGHNA and CDR2 is YSLEER in the germline V gene. This CDR3 has 15 amino acids. With 0 bases removed from V and 1 base from J, the gap between germline ends came to 9 bases. CDR3 amino acids: CASSQDLTGNTEAFF. In DNA, the CDR3 is TGCGCCAGCAGCCAAGATCTGACGGGGAACACTGAAGCTTTCTTT.

This chain connects TRBV5-6 to TRBJ1-2, with D possibly being TRBD1 (6 bases). The CDR3 spans 15 residues. The germline gives CDR1 SGHDT, CDR2 YYEEEE. The V end was cut by 1 base, the J end by 2 bases, with 12 bases between. The CDR3 DNA is TGTGCCAGCAGCTTGTACCGGGGGCTCAACTATGGCTACACCTTC. Amino acid sequence: CASSLYRGLNYGYTF.

This chain uses TRBV28 with TRBJ2-3; D unresolved. V lost 6 bases, J lost 5 bases, and 15 bases lay in between. This CDR3 is built from 14 residues. Germline assignment: CDR1 MDHEN and CDR2 SYDVKM. In nucleotides, the CDR3 is TGTGCCAGCAGCGATTCCGTGAGTAAAGATACGCAGTATTTT. Protein sequence: CASSDSVSKDTQYF.

This clone was counted once. The rearrangement links TRBV4-1 to TRBJ2-5, with 7 bases identical to TRBD1. The CDR3 sequence is 15 residues long. Germline CDR1 reads MGHRA; CDR2 reads YSYEKL. Trimming at V came to 4 bases and at J to 7 bases, leaving 12 bases not matched to a gene. In DNA, the CDR3 is TGCGCCAGCAGCCCAACTAGGACAGGTACTTGGACCCAGTACTTC. Translated: CASSPTRTGTWTQYF.

The genes are TRBV29-1 and TRBJ1-4, with 8 nucleotides matching TRBD1. V was pared by 4 bases and J by 0 bases, with 7 bases of the junction left unmatched. The CDR3 sequence is 16 residues long. CDR1 and CDR2 (germline): SQVTM, ANQGSEA. CDR3 sequence (DNA): TGCAGCGTTGCCGGGACAGGCGACACAACTAATGAAAAACTGTTTTTT. Its protein product is CSVAGTGDTTNEKLFF. Full variable domain (missing parts from reference TRBV29-1 and TRBJ1-4): SAVISQKPSRDICQRGTSLTIQCQVDSQVTMMFWYRQQPGQSLTLIATANQGSEATYESGFVIDKFPISRPNLTFSTLTVSNMSPEDSSIYLCSVAGTGDTTNEKLFFGSGTQLSVL.

The chain joins TRBV2 to TRBJ2-3; D gene unclear. Between the trimmed V and J ends, which lost 6 bases and 7 bases, there was a span of 8 bases. The CDR3 contains 11 residues. The germline gives CDR1 SNHLY, CDR2 FYNNEI. Written as DNA, the CDR3 is TGTGCCAGCAGCCCTTTAAATACGCAGTATTTT. Translated, it gives CASSPLNTQYF. Filled out from reference TRBV2 and TRBJ2-3, the complete variable domain reads EPEVTQTPSHQVTQMGQEVILRCVPISNHLYFYWYRQILGQKVEFLVSFYNNEISEKSEIFDDQFSVERPDGSNFTLKIRSTKLEDSAMYFCASSPLNTQYFGPGTRLTVL.

This chain joins TRBV19 and TRBJ2-7, with D tentatively TRBD2 (6 bases). Trimming pared 4 bases from V and 3 bases from J, leaving 16 bases between. This CDR3 spans 15 amino acids. Germline lookup yields CDR1 LNHDA and CDR2 SQIVND (reference sequence). The CDR3 protein is CASSTLQGGSYEQYF. In DNA, the CDR3 is TGTGCCAGTAGTACCCTCCAGGGAGGTAGCTACGAGCAGTACTTC. Variable domain in full (rest from reference TRBV19 and TRBJ2-7): DGGITQSPKYLFRKEGQNVTLSCEQNLNHDAMYWYRQDPGQGLRLIYYSQIVNDFQKGDIAEGYSVSREKKESFPLTVTSAQKNPTAFYLCASSTLQGGSYEQYFGPGTRLTVT.

This clone was seen a handful of times. The rearrangement links TRBV28 to TRBJ2-4; 9 bases fit TRBD2. CDR1 MDHEN and CDR2 SYDVKM come from the germline V gene. This CDR3 contains 17 residues. J was trimmed by 0 bases and V by 3 bases; bases with no gene match: 6. In nucleotides, the CDR3 is TGTGCCAGCAGTTTCCTTAGCGGGAGCCTAGCCAAAAACATTCAGTACTTC. Translation gives CASSFLSGSLAKNIQYF.